Presented here are 26 T cell receptor beta chains from one specimen sequenced in a study of T cell responses to AZD1222 COVID-19 vaccine listed by TCRdb under 2021. This specimen's time point label, interpreted: baseline before first vaccination. Library prep was done by the immunoSEQ multiplex PCR assay. The immuneACCESS repertoire file appears here via TCRdb, limited to in-frame rearrangements. These files lack a portion of the clones; in checked studies, under half of the deficit traces to unresolved V genes, and the cause of the others is not known. The sample includes 150,000 to 200,000 clones, with 92% observed a single time. In total, the top ten clones hold around 1.3% of the sample. The material was peripheral blood, obtained on day 0 of AZD1222 vaccination. The origin of the receptors is an adult in good health.

The chain links TRBV10-3 to TRBJ1-2; 8 bases agree with TRBD1. With 6 bases clipped from V and 3 bases from J, the junction kept 6 bases outside the gene matches. This CDR3 contains 14 residues. Germline V gene sequence: CDR1 ENHRY, CDR2 SYGVKD. The CDR3 bases are TGTGCCATCAGGACGACAGGGGCAGACTATGGCTACACCTTC. Translating gives CAIRTTGADYGYTF.

This chain links TRBV9 with TRBJ2-2; TRBD1 might be the D (6 bases). This CDR3 comprises 15 residues. Germline loops: CDR1 SGDLS, CDR2 YYNGEE. With 4 bases removed from V and 5 bases from J, the gap between germline ends came to 15 bases. In nucleotides, the CDR3 is TGTGCCAGCAGCCAGAGGGGGTTTGAGACCGGGGAGCTGTTTTTT. Amino acid sequence: CASSQRGFETGELFF.

The V call is TRBV2, the J call TRBJ2-1; a possible D gene is TRBD2 (7 bases). This CDR3 contains 14 residues. The ends were cut back, 6 bases at V and 4 bases at J, with 13 bases in the middle. Germline CDR1 reads SNHLY; CDR2 reads FYNNEI. The CDR3 reads CASRAGGLYNEQFF. The CDR3 nucleotides read TGTGCCAGCAGGGCCGGGGGGCTTTACAATGAGCAGTTCTTC.

The rearrangement links TRBV3-1 (or the pseudogene TRBV3-2) to TRBJ1-5; tentatively, D is TRBD1 (5 bases). Trimming took 4 bases from V and 0 from J, leaving 7 bases between them. The germline V gene has CDR1 LGHDT and CDR2 YNNKEL (reference sequence). The length of the CDR3 is 14 residues. The CDR3 sequence: CASSLTDSNQPQHF. As DNA, the CDR3 is TGTGCCAGCAGCCTGACAGATAGCAATCAGCCCCAGCATTTT.

This chain joins TRBV27 and TRBJ2-1, with TRBD2 matching 13 bases. The CDR3 has 15 residues. The V gene's germline CDR1 is MNHEY and CDR2 SMNVEV (reference sequence). V dropped 5 bases and J dropped 4; count of bases not matched to a gene: 2. Written as DNA, the CDR3 is TGTGCCAGCAGTAAACTAGCGGGAGGGTACAATGAGCAGTTCTTC. It encodes CASSKLAGGYNEQFF.

The rearrangement joins TRBV28 to TRBJ1-6; maybe TRBD1 (6 bases). Germline V CDR1 and CDR2: MDHEN, SYDVKM. V lost 10 bases, J lost 0 bases, and 31 bases lay in between. This CDR3 is 21 amino acids long. CDR3 DNA sequence: TGTGCCACCACCCCTAGGGTGGGGGGCCATTTCAGGAGCTCCTATAATTCACCCCTCCACTTT. Translating gives CATTPRVGGHFRSSYNSPLHF.

This clone was detected once. The V gene is TRBV6-7, the J gene TRBJ2-1, with D perhaps matching TRBD2 (8 bases). TRBV6-7 is an open reading frame whose function is uncertain. This CDR3 is built from 18 residues. Trimming took off 4 bases at V and 1 base at J, with 20 bases between the two ends. CDR3 in DNA: TGTGCCAGCAGTTCCGGGGGGGACAGTTTAGAGTCCTACAATGAGCAGTTCTTC. Residues: CASSSGGDSLESYNEQFF.

This clone was seen repeatedly, ten times or more. The chain employs TRBV6-6 and TRBJ2-2; weak D call: TRBD1 (6 bases). In germline, CDR1 is MNHNY, CDR2 SVGAGI (reference sequence). This CDR3 contains 17 residues. V was clipped by 5 bases and J by 2 bases, with 18 bases between them. CDR3 residues: CASSRTVGMTNTGELFF. CDR3 nucleotides: TGTGCCAGCAGTCGGACAGTAGGGATGACAAACACCGGGGAGCTGTTTTTT.

The rearrangement joins TRBV3-1 (or the pseudogene TRBV3-2) to TRBJ2-1; D possibly corresponds to TRBD2 (6 bases). Germline V gene sequence: CDR1 LGHDT, CDR2 YNNKEL (reference sequence). V lost 8 bases to trimming and J lost 4 bases, with 18 bases between them. This CDR3 contains 15 residues. The CDR3 here is CASGSPGLLYNEQFF. DNA of the CDR3: TGTGCCAGCGGATCTCCGGGACTTTTATACAATGAGCAGTTCTTC.

The chain uses TRBV6-6 and TRBJ2-1, with 12 positions matching TRBD2. V trimming: 5 bases; J trimming: 0 bases; junction bases outside the gene matches: 8. Germline lookup yields CDR1 MNHNY and CDR2 SVGAGI (reference sequence). This CDR3 is built from 18 residues. The CDR3 coding sequence is TGTGCCAGCAGTCCCGGACTAGCGGGGAAGGGCTCCTACAATGAGCAGTTCTTC. This gives the protein CASSPGLAGKGSYNEQFF.

The rearrangement links TRBV11-2 to TRBJ1-3; D is possibly TRBD1 (5 bases). CDR1 and CDR2 from the germline V gene are SGHAT and FQNNGV. The CDR3 is 16 residues long. V was shortened by 5 bases and J by 0 bases, with 14 bases between the two germline ends. Here the CDR3 reads CASSALQDNSGNTIYF. CDR3 coding DNA: TGTGCCAGCAGCGCACTACAGGATAACTCTGGAAACACCATATATTTT.

The J gene is TRBJ1-1, the V gene TRBV2; no definite D call. V was clipped by 9 bases and J by 11 bases, with 13 bases between them. The germline V gene has CDR1 SNHLY and CDR2 FYNNEI. This CDR3 comprises 10 residues. CDR3 amino acids: CARFNQRAFF. The CDR3 DNA reads TGTGCCAGGTTCAACCAAAGGGCTTTCTTT.

The chain uses TRBV27 and TRBJ2-6, with 10 bases identical to TRBD1. The junction had 5 bases not matched to a gene; V was cut back by 5 bases and J by 1 base. The germline V gene has CDR1 MNHEY and CDR2 SMNVEV (reference sequence). The length of the CDR3 is 17 residues. The CDR3 sequence: CASSPDRGPSGANVLTF. The CDR3 coding sequence is TGTGCCAGCAGTCCAGACAGGGGGCCGTCTGGGGCCAACGTCCTGACTTTC.

This clone is a singleton in its sample. This chain connects TRBV28 to TRBJ2-7; 11 nucleotides line up with TRBD2. Germline assignment: CDR1 MDHEN and CDR2 SYDVKM. The CDR3 is 16 amino acids. With 5 bases clipped from V and 3 bases from J, the junction kept 9 bases outside the gene matches. CDR3 sequence reads: CASSTRPGTSGYEQYF. The CDR3 nucleotides read TGTGCCAGCAGTACCCGACCCGGGACTAGCGGCTACGAGCAGTACTTC.

The rearrangement joins TRBV7-2 to TRBJ2-3, with 7 bases that match TRBD2. The V segment lost 4 bases and the J segment 7 bases; nucleotides outside the gene matches: 14. This CDR3 contains 16 residues. CDR1 is SGHTA and CDR2 is FQGNSA in the germline V gene. The CDR3 DNA is TGTGCCAGCAGCTCACGATCGGGGGAGGGCCGGTATACGCAGTATTTT. Translating it yields CASSSRSGEGRYTQYF. Together with reference TRBV7-2 and TRBJ2-3, the CDR3 gives the full variable domain: GAGVSQSPSNKVTEKGKDVELRCDPISGHTALYWYRQSLGQGLEFLIYFQGNSAPDKSGLPSDRFSAERTGGSVSTLTIQRTQQEDSAVYLCASSSRSGEGRYTQYFGPGTRLTVL.

The genes are TRBV6-5 and TRBJ2-7, with 12 bases that match TRBD2. The CDR3 has 14 amino acids. V shed 6 bases, J shed 6 bases, and the junction held 6 bases outside the gene matches. The germline V gene encodes CDR1 MNHEY and CDR2 SVGAGI. In DNA, the CDR3 is TGTGCCAGCAGATCACCGGGACTAGCGGGCGAGCAGTACTTC. Translation: CASRSPGLAGEQYF.

The chain joins TRBV7-2 to TRBJ2-2; weak D call: TRBD1 (5 bases). In germline, CDR1 is SGHTA, CDR2 FQGNSA. The CDR3 has 15 amino acids. Trimming took off 5 bases at V and 4 bases at J, with 14 bases between the two ends. The CDR3 sequence is CASSPVRVPTGELFF. DNA for the CDR3: TGTGCCAGCAGCCCAGTCAGGGTTCCCACCGGGGAGCTGTTTTTT.

The chain combines TRBV28 with TRBJ1-2, with 8 bases lining up with TRBD1. Germline V gene data show CDR1 as MDHEN and CDR2 as SYDVKM. CDR3 size: 16 residues. After removal of 2 bases from V and 8 bases from J, the junction contained 13 bases not matched to a gene. In nucleotides, the CDR3 is TGTGCCAGCAGTTTAGCCCAGGGACAGGAAAGAGACGGCTACACCTTC. It encodes CASSLAQGQERDGYTF.

This chain joins TRBV19 and TRBJ2-7, with 8 positions matching TRBD2. The CDR3 length is 15 residues. V was clipped by 1 base and J by 6 bases; unmatched bases: 8. CDR1 is LNHDA and CDR2 is SQIVND in the germline V gene (reference sequence). CDR3 in amino acids: CASSIVGGAASEQYF. The CDR3, as DNA: TGTGCCAGTAGTATAGTCGGGGGGGCCGCGAGCGAGCAGTACTTC.

The V gene is TRBV5-1, the J gene TRBJ2-5, with no clear D. Trimming removed 2 bases at V and 4 bases at J, with 12 bases between. CDR3 length equals 14 residues. The germline V gene encodes CDR1 SGHRS and CDR2 YFSETQ. The CDR3 coding sequence is TGCGCCAGCAGCTTTAACCCGGCGGCAGAGACCCAGTACTTC. This sequence encodes CASSFNPAAETQYF.

The DNA of the CDR3 is TGTGCCATCAGGGGCGACAGGATCGGCACTGAAGCTTTCTTT. Translated: CAIRGDRIGTEAFF. The rearrangement uses TRBV10-3 and TRBJ1-1; a possible D gene is TRBD1 (6 bases). V lost 6 bases and J 4 bases, leaving 15 bases between the germline ends. Germline V lookup: CDR1 ENHRY, CDR2 SYGVKD. CDR3 length equals 14 residues.

The chain carries TRBV18 and TRBJ2-1; 7 bases agree with TRBD2. Germline V gene lookup returns CDR1 KGHSH and CDR2 LQKENI. Unmatched junction bases numbered 7, after V lost 0 bases and J lost 5 bases. CDR3 length equals 16 residues. The CDR3 protein is CASSPPSGRANNEQFF. The CDR3 nucleotides are TGTGCCAGCTCACCACCGTCGGGGAGGGCTAACAATGAGCAGTTCTTC. Full variable domain (outside the CDR3, taken from reference TRBV18 and TRBJ2-1): NAGVMQNPRHLVRRRGQEARLRCSPMKGHSHVYWYRQLPEEGLKFMVYLQKENIIDESGMPKERFSAEFPKEGPSILRIQQVVRGDSAAYFCASSPPSGRANNEQFFGPGTRLTVL.

V gene TRBV9 combines with J gene TRBJ1-1, with 10 bases aligning to TRBD1. The germline CDR1 and CDR2 sequences are SGDLS and YYNGEE. Losses at the gene ends were 6 bases for V and 3 bases for J; bases not matched to a gene: 8. The CDR3 totals 15 residues. The CDR3 sequence: CASIPPGQGHTEAFF. CDR3 sequence (DNA): TGTGCCAGCATTCCTCCGGGACAGGGGCACACTGAAGCTTTCTTT.

The chain employs TRBV29-1 and TRBJ2-5, with D possibly being TRBD1 (6 bases). This CDR3 has 12 residues. Germline-derived CDR1 and CDR2 are SQVTM and ANQGSEA. Trimming removed 6 bases at V and 2 bases at J, with 10 bases between. The CDR3 DNA is TGCAGCGTAATCAGGGGACAAGAGACCCAGTACTTC. Translated: CSVIRGQETQYF. The variable domain in full, completed from reference TRBV29-1 and TRBJ2-5, reads SAVISQKPSRDICQRGTSLTIQCQVDSQVTMMFWYRQQPGQSLTLIATANQGSEATYESGFVIDKFPISRPNLTFSTLTVSNMSPEDSSIYLCSVIRGQETQYFGPGTRLLVL.

The rearrangement joins TRBV6-8 to TRBJ2-5, with D tentatively TRBD1 (6 bases). CDR1 is MNHGY and CDR2 is SAAAGT in the germline V gene. Trimming pared 6 bases from V and 5 bases from J, leaving 10 bases between. The CDR3 has 12 amino acids. The DNA for the CDR3 is TGTGCCAGCAGAAACCAGGGGGAGACCCAGTACTTC. Its translation: CASRNQGETQYF.

The chain carries TRBV5-1 and TRBJ2-7, with D perhaps TRBD1 (5 bases). The CDR3 covers 15 residues. Per germline, CDR1 SGHRS and CDR2 YFSETQ. Trimming removed 0 bases at V and 4 bases at J, with 14 bases between. CDR3 sequence reads: CASSLGGRGSYEQYF. The CDR3 DNA reads TGCGCCAGCAGCTTGGGCGGAAGGGGTTCGTACGAGCAGTACTTC.